This T cell receptor beta chain was retrieved from a study of blood T cell repertoires in COVID-19. On the study more broadly: The study drew acute and convalescent COVID-19 samples from the United States, Italy and Spain. Sample material is recorded as cDNA or gDNA derived from T cells, B-cell-depleted T cells, or PBMCs.

Original data processing: The authors estimated nucleated cell counts from reference gene primer amplification. Clones were sequenced by immunoSEQ multiplex PCR, and TCRdb holds only the in-frame ones, with some missing. V, J and clone size were drawn from that table, and D and trimming were deduced from the DNA. The table lists about 230,000 clones, approximately 81% of them singletons. The length of the CDR3 is 14 residues. Trimming pared 3 bases from V and 7 bases from J, leaving 16 bases between. Per germline, CDR1 SQVTM and CDR2 ANQGSEA. J is TRBJ2-1 and V is TRBV29-1, with D perhaps TRBD2 (6 bases). The clonotype comes from an elderly woman with acute or convalescent COVID-19. The specimen sequenced was peripheral blood. CDR3 in amino acids: CSVDPKPGVNEQFF. CDR3 bases: TGCAGCGTTGACCCCAAGCCGGGGGTGAATGAGCAGTTCTTC.